Presented here are 16 T cell receptor beta chains from one specimen sequenced in a study of T-cell memory formation after mild COVID-19 (dated by TCRdb to the early 2020s). The receptor library was made with 5' RACE. TCRdb records Illumina NovaSeq 6000 as the sequencer. TCRdb passed the public sequencing reads through fastp at Q25 and MiXCR, retaining productive beta sequences. When rows share a CDR3 protein, they turn into one entry using the most common DNA and genes. For this sample the table gives some 180,000 distinct CDR3 sequences, of which 15% to 20% were detected only once. More than 3% of the sample is held by the ten biggest clonotypes. Material for sequencing was PBMCs or a T cell subset sorted from them (not recorded which). The receptors were gathered from a man between 18 and 35 years old who had mild COVID-19 (a few samples of this study predate the infection). The sample titles of this study are shuffled in the database, so cell type and time point are left out; the donor was told from shared clones.

The V and J genes are TRBV12-3 or TRBV12-4 and TRBJ1-1; the match to TRBD1 covers 7 bases. This CDR3 contains 15 residues. V trimming: 6 bases; J trimming: 0 bases; junction bases outside the gene matches: 7. DNA of the CDR3: TGTGCCAGCAGCGTACAGGGGACTATGAACACTGAAGCTTTCTTT. Its translation is CASSVQGTMNTEAFF.

The rearrangement joins TRBV5-1 to TRBJ2-3, with 9 nucleotides matching TRBD2. The length of the CDR3 is 14 residues. Trimming removed 5 bases from V and 4 bases from J; junction bases left unmatched: 5. The germline V gene encodes CDR1 SGHRS and CDR2 YFSETQ. The CDR3 bases are TGCGCCAGCAGGGGCGGGGGGGGCCCAGATACGCAGTATTTT. It codes for CASRGGGGPDTQYF.

CDR3 protein: CASVWGPSNTEAFF. The CDR3 nucleotides are TGTGCCAGCGTTTGGGGACCCTCCAACACTGAAGCTTTCTTT. V and J are TRBV6-1 and TRBJ1-1; perhaps TRBD1 as D (5 bases). This CDR3 is built from 14 residues. The germline CDR1 and CDR2 sequences are MNHNS and SASEGT. V was trimmed by 8 bases and J by 2 bases, leaving 15 bases between them.

The chain uses TRBV7-8 and TRBJ2-1; D is possibly TRBD1 (5 bases). The CDR3 sequence is 13 residues long. V dropped 4 bases and J dropped 10 bases, with 14 bases sitting between them. Germline-derived CDR1 and CDR2 are SGHVS and FQNEAQ. This CDR3 is CASSSYLQGEQFF. CDR3 bases: TGTGCCAGCAGCTCCTACCTTCAGGGAGAGCAGTTCTTC.

V is TRBV27 and J is TRBJ2-3; D is possibly TRBD1 or TRBD2 (6 bases each). CDR1 and CDR2 (germline): MNHEY, SMNVEV (reference sequence). Trimming removed 9 bases at V and 3 bases at J, with 13 bases between. The CDR3 is made up of 13 amino acids. CDR3 region: CASRGERTDTQYF. DNA for the CDR3: TGTGCCAGTAGGGGGGAGAGGACAGATACGCAGTATTTT.

This clonotype has only a few counts. V is TRBV7-3 and J is TRBJ2-3, with D possibly called TRBD1 or TRBD2 (6 bases each). Trimming cost V 5 bases and J 4 bases, with 22 bases left between them. Germline CDR1 reads SGHTA; CDR2 reads FQGTGA. This CDR3 is built from 17 residues. The CDR3 loop reads CASSPRGPVLGADTQYF. The DNA of the CDR3 is TGTGCCAGCAGCCCACGGGGGCCCGTCCTGGGGGCAGATACGCAGTATTTT.

The V and J genes are TRBV20-1 and TRBJ2-2; D is possibly TRBD1 (6 bases). Germline V gives CDR1 DFQATT, CDR2 SNEGSKA (reference sequence). V lost 4 bases to trimming and J lost 2 bases, with 11 bases between them. The CDR3 has 14 residues. The CDR3 coding sequence is TGCAGTGCTATTTGGGGGCTCAACACCGGGGAGCTGTTTTTT. Translated: CSAIWGLNTGELFF.

This chain uses TRBV2 with TRBJ2-7; TRBD1 is a possible D gene (6 bases). Germline CDR1 and CDR2: SNHLY and FYNNEI. V was cut by 6 bases and J by 6 bases, with 15 bases left in between. The CDR3 consists of 13 residues. CDR3 amino acids: CASRAGTFGEQYF. CDR3 in DNA: TGTGCCAGCAGGGCCGGGACATTTGGCGAGCAGTACTTC. Variable domain in full (rest from reference TRBV2 and TRBJ2-7): EPEVTQTPSHQVTQMGQEVILRCVPISNHLYFYWYRQILGQKVEFLVSFYNNEISEKSEIFDDQFSVERPDGSNFTLKIRSTKLEDSAMYFCASRAGTFGEQYFGPGTRLTVT.

This clonotype was seen repeatedly, ten times or more. The V call is TRBV7-2, the J call TRBJ1-2, with D possibly being TRBD1 (6 bases). Germline CDR1 is SGHTA and CDR2 is FQGNSA. This CDR3 spans 17 amino acids. V was shortened by 1 base and J by 0 bases, with 15 bases between the two germline ends. This CDR3 is CASSLEGPGASNYGYTF. As DNA, the CDR3 is TGTGCCAGCAGCTTAGAAGGGCCAGGGGCCTCTAACTATGGCTACACCTTC.

This rearrangement joins TRBV7-3 to TRBJ2-2; D is perhaps TRBD1 (5 bases). Germline CDR1 is SGHTA and CDR2 is FQGTGA. The length of the CDR3 is 15 residues. Trimming stripped 7 bases from V and 1 base from J, with 13 bases between. The CDR3 coding sequence is TGTGCCAGCACCCATAGGGGTGTGAACACCGGGGAGCTGTTTTTT. This codes for CASTHRGVNTGELFF.

V and J are TRBV5-1 and TRBJ2-7, with TRBD2 as a possible D gene (6 bases). Germline V gene data show CDR1 as SGHRS and CDR2 as YFSETQ. V was cut by 1 base and J by 1 base, with 12 bases left in between. This CDR3 comprises 15 residues. CDR3 nucleotide sequence: TGCGCCAGCAGCTTGACCGGACTACAATCCTACGAGCAGTACTTC. It specifies CASSLTGLQSYEQYF. The whole variable domain, remainder taken from reference TRBV5-1 and TRBJ2-7, is KAGVTQTPRYLIKTRGQQVTLSCSPISGHRSVSWYQQTPGQGLQFLFEYFSETQRNKGNFPGRFSGRQFSNSRSEMNVSTLELGDSALYLCASSLTGLQSYEQYFGPGTRLTVT.

The gene calls are TRBV6-1 and TRBJ2-3; either TRBD1 or TRBD2 may fit D (6 bases each). The V end lost 3 bases, the J end lost 3 bases, and 16 bases lay between the germline ends. The CDR3 spans 16 residues. The germline V gene encodes CDR1 MNHNS and CDR2 SASEGT. The CDR3 DNA is TGTGCCAGCAGTGATTTCGGGGGCCCAAGGACAGATACGCAGTATTTT. It encodes CASSDFGGPRTDTQYF.

This clonotype was detected many times. The gene calls are TRBV7-2 and TRBJ2-1; the D is unclear. Per the germline V gene, CDR1 is SGHTA and CDR2 is FQGNSA. Between the trimmed V and J ends, which lost 4 bases and 4 bases, there was a span of 11 bases. The CDR3 has 14 residues. Written as DNA, the CDR3 is TGTGCCAGCAGCTCGGTGAGCTCGTACAATGAGCAGTTCTTC. Protein: CASSSVSSYNEQFF.

This clonotype was counted a few times. The chain carries TRBV4-1 and TRBJ1-3, with 8 bases aligning to TRBD1. The germline CDR1 and CDR2 sequences are MGHRA and YSYEKL. This CDR3 contains 15 residues. V lost 4 bases and J lost 4; bases outside the gene matches: 6. CDR3 protein: CASSRTGGGGNTIYF. The DNA for the CDR3 is TGCGCCAGCAGCCGTACAGGGGGAGGAGGAAACACCATATATTTT.

This clonotype was recorded at least ten times. V usage is TRBV7-6 and J usage is TRBJ2-5; 8 nucleotides align to TRBD2. The CDR3 length is 15 residues. Germline assignment: CDR1 SGHVS and CDR2 FNYEAQ. J gave up 1 base and V 5 bases, and 6 bases lay outside the gene matches. As DNA, the CDR3 is TGTGCCAGCAGCCGCGGGGGGACCCTCCAAGAGACCCAGTACTTC. It specifies CASSRGGTLQETQYF.

This clonotype was found many times. This chain uses TRBV18 with TRBJ2-7; 7 positions match TRBD1. The CDR3 is 14 amino acids. Germline V CDR1 and CDR2: KGHSH, LQKENI. After removal of 8 bases from V and 5 bases from J, the junction contained 12 bases not matched to a gene. The CDR3 sequence: CASVRGQGENEQYF. The CDR3 coding sequence is TGTGCCAGCGTCCGCGGCCAGGGGGAAAACGAGCAGTACTTC.